Included here is one TCR beta chain sequence, with context. CDR1 and CDR2 (germline): LGHNA, YNFKEQ. V was pared by 2 bases and J by 2 bases, with 19 bases between. The CDR3 totals 19 residues. The source of the sample is a study of blood T cell repertoires in COVID-19. Generated by immunoSEQ multiplex PCR, the TCRdb table keeps only in-frame clones and is missing some. Among just over 300,000 clones, roughly 90% were seen once, and the ten largest hold around 1.9%. The chain joins TRBV4-2 to TRBJ2-6; tentatively, D is TRBD2 (6 bases). The receptor's source is a woman aged 30 to 39 with COVID-19, enrolled during active disease. The sample was peripheral blood. For the CDR3, the DNA is TGTGCCAGCAGCCAATATCACGGGGGTCTGGCACCTGGGGCCAACGTCCTGACTTTC. Amino acid sequence: CASSQYHGGLAPGANVLTF.